This T cell receptor beta chain was profiled in a study of T-cell reconstitution after alpha-beta-depleted transplantation in children. Broader study findings: At day 60, the high TCRbeta diversity found in some patients originated from recipient T cells and thymic progenitors that had survived.

To note about this clonotype: Antigen unknown.

Preparation of the TCRbeta library involved a method that used unique molecular identifiers. TCRdb passed the PCR reads through MiXCR, listing each CDR3 protein once. The sample has just under 250,000 distinct CDR3 sequences, over 20% seen once. The ends lost 3 bases at V and 4 bases at J; junction bases unmatched: 8. CDR3 length equals 14 residues. Germline V gives CDR1 DFQATT, CDR2 SNEGSKA (reference sequence). The sequence derives from a girl between 2 and 10 years old with Fanconi anemia, due to receive a stem cell transplant. The chain is built from TRBV20-1 and TRBJ2-7; 8 bases align to TRBD1. The sample here was PBMCs, taken before TCRalphabeta/CD19-depleted stem cell transplant. Here the CDR3 DNA reads TGCAGTGCTAGGGCCGGGACAGGAGCTTACGAGCAGTACTTC. It is translated as CSARAGTGAYEQYF.